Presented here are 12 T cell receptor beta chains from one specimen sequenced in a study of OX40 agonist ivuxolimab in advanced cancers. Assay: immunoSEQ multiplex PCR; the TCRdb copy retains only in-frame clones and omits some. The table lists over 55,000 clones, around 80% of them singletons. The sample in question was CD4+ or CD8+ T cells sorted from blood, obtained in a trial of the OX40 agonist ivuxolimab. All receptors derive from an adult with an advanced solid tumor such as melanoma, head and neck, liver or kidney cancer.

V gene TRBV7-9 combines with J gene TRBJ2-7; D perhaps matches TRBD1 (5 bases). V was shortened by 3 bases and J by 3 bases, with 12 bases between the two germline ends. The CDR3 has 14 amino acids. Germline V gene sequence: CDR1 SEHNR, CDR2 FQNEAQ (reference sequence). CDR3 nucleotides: TGTGCCAGCAGCTTGCCAGGGAACGGCTACGAGCAGTACTTC. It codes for CASSLPGNGYEQYF.

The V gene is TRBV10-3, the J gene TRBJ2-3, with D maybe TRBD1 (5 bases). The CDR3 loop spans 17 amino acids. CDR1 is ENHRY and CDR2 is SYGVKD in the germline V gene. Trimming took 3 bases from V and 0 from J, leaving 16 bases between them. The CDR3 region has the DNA TGTGCCATCAGTGAACTACAGGTCATCGTTAGCACAGATACGCAGTATTTT. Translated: CAISELQVIVSTDTQYF.

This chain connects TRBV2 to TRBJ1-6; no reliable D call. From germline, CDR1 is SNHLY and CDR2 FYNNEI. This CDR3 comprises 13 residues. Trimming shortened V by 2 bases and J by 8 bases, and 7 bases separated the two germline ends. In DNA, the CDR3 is TGTGCCAGCAGTGAACAGGAGGATTCACCCCTCCACTTT. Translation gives CASSEQEDSPLHF.

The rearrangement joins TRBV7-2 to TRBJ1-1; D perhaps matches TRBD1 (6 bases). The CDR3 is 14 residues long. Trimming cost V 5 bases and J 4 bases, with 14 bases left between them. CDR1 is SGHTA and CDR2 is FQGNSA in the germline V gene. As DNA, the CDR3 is TGTGCCAGCAGCAAAAGCGGACAGATCACTGAAGCTTTCTTT. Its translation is CASSKSGQITEAFF. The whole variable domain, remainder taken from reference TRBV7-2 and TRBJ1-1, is GAGVSQSPSNKVTEKGKDVELRCDPISGHTALYWYRQSLGQGLEFLIYFQGNSAPDKSGLPSDRFSAERTGGSVSTLTIQRTQQEDSAVYLCASSKSGQITEAFFGQGTRLTVV.

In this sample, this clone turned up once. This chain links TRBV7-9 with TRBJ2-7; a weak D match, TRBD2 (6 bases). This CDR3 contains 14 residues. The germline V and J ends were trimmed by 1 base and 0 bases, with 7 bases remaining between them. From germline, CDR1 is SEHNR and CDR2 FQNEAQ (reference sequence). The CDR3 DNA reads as TGTGCCAGCAGCTTAGGCGGGGTCTCCTACGAGCAGTACTTC. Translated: CASSLGGVSYEQYF.

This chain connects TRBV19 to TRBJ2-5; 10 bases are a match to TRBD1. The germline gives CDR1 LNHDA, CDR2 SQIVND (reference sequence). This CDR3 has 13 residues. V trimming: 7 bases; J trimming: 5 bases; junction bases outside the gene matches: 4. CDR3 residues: CASMGTGVETQYF. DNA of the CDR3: TGTGCCAGTATGGGGACAGGGGTCGAGACCCAGTACTTC.

The DNA of the CDR3 is TGTGCCAGCAGCCCACGGACGGGAGTATCTGAAAAACTGTTTTTT. Its translation is CASSPRTGVSEKLFF. The chain combines TRBV4-2 with TRBJ1-4; no definite D call. This CDR3 has 15 residues. Germline loops: CDR1 LGHNA, CDR2 YNFKEQ. V lost 4 bases and J 7 bases, leaving 16 bases between the germline ends.

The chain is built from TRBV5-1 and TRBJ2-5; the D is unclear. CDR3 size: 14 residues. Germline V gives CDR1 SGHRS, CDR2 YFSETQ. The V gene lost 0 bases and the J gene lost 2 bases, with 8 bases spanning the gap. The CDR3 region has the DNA TGCGCCAGCAGCTTGGCCCCGGTTCAAGAGACCCAGTACTTC. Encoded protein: CASSLAPVQETQYF.

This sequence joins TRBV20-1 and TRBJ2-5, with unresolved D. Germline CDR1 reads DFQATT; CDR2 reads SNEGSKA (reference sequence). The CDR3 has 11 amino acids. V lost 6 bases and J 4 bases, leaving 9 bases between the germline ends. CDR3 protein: CSAKSGETQYF. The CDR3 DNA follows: TGCAGTGCAAAGAGTGGAGAGACCCAGTACTTC.

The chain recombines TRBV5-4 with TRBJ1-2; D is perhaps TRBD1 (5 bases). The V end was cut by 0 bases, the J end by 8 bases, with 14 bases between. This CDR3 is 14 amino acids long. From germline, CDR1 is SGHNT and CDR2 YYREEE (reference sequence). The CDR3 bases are TGTGCCAGCAGCTTGGAAGGAGGGCAGGGCGGCTACACCTTC. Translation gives CASSLEGGQGGYTF.

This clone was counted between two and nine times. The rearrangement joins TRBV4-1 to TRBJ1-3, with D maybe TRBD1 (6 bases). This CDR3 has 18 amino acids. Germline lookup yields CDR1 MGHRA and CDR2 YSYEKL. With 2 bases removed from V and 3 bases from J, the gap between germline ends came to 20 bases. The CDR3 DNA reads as TGCGCCAGCAGCCAAAGGACCCTACAGGGAGCCCTTGGAAACACCATATATTTT. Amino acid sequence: CASSQRTLQGALGNTIYF.

The CDR3 coding sequence is TGTGCCAGCAGCTTCATACGGGACTACAATGAGCAGTTCTTC. It yields the protein CASSFIRDYNEQFF. The rearrangement links TRBV2 to TRBJ2-1; possibly TRBD2 for D (5 bases). The germline V gene has CDR1 SNHLY and CDR2 FYNNEI. The V end lost 6 bases, the J end lost 3 bases, and 12 bases lay between the germline ends. The CDR3 covers 14 residues.